What follows are 2 T cell receptor beta chains derived from one specimen sequenced in a study of Graves' ophthalmopathy and Graves' hyperthyroidism. From RNA, the CDR3 regions of TCR beta chains were amplified and sequenced. Scientists carried out first-round RT-PCR using HTBI primers and then a second-round multiplex PCR. TCRdb redid the calling of the multiplex PCR reads with MiXCR, one entry per CDR3 protein. The sample shows roughly 300,000 distinct CDR3 sequences, roughly 15% of them seen only once. Material for sequencing was peripheral blood. These receptors came from an adult man with Graves' ophthalmopathy.

This clonotype was recorded many times. The CDR3 nucleotides read TGCAGTGCTAGGAAATCGCTGGGGACTAGCGGTTACTACGAGCAGTACTTC. Translated, it gives CSARKSLGTSGYYEQYF. The chain combines TRBV20-1 with TRBJ2-7; the match to TRBD2 covers 11 bases. The germline V gene has CDR1 DFQATT and CDR2 SNEGSKA (reference sequence). The ends lost 3 bases at V and 3 bases at J; junction bases unmatched: 13. This CDR3 has 17 residues.

Ten or more counts support this clonotype. The genes are TRBV30 and TRBJ1-6; weak D call: TRBD1 (6 bases). The CDR3 extends over 13 amino acids. The germline V and J ends were trimmed by 5 bases and 7 bases, with 12 bases remaining between them. Germline values: CDR1 GTSNPN, CDR2 SVGIG (reference sequence). As DNA, the CDR3 is TGTGCCTGGGAAACTACAGGGAATTCACCCCTCCACTTT. It yields the protein CAWETTGNSPLHF. Combining the CDR3 with reference TRBV30 and TRBJ1-6 gives the whole variable domain SQTIHQWPATLVQPVGSPLSLECTVEGTSNPNLYWYRQAAGRGLQLLFYSVGIGQISSEVPQNLSASRPQDRQFILSSKKLLLSDSGFYLCAWETTGNSPLHFGNGTRLTVT.